This entry is about one T cell receptor beta chain. Its antigen is unidentified. The germline V gene has CDR1 LNHNV and CDR2 YYDKDF (reference sequence). V lost 1 base and J 3 bases, leaving 6 bases between the germline ends. CDR3 size: 13 residues. The assay was immunoSEQ multiplex PCR, and TCRdb's table has in-frame clones only and misses some. The sample yields about 44,000 clones, nearly 97% seen once. The sample belongs to a study of Tregs in tolerant kidney transplant recipients. Study overall: Sorting of CD4+CD25+CD127- cells followed roughly 3-day belatacept mixed lymphocyte reactions, sometimes with roughly 5-day graft donor restimulation. Recipient cells were told from donor cells by antibody staining.

Study outcomes and limitations: Expanding Tregs on activated donor B cells appeared to best identify donor-specific TCRbeta clones. No direct test of biological reproducibility was done here.

The sequenced material came from Tregs from blood cultured with allogeneic cells. The source is a human donor in good health. This chain uses TRBV15 with TRBJ1-1; D unclear. CDR3 protein: CATSRVWDTEAFF. CDR3 DNA: TGTGCCACCAGCAGAGTATGGGACACTGAAGCTTTCTTT.